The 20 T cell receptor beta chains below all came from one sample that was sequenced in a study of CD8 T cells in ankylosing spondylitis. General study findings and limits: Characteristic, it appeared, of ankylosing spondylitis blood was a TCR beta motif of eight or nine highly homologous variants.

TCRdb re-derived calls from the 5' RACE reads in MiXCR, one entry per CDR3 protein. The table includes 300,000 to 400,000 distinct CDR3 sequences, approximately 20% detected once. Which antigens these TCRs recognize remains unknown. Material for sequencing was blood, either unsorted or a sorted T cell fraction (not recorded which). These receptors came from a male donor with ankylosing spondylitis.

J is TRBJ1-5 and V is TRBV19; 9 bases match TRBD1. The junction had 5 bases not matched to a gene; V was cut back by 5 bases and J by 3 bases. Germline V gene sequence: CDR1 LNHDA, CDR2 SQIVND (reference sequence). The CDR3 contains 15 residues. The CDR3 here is CASSSRTGVNQPQHF. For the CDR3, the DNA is TGTGCCAGTAGTTCCCGGACAGGGGTCAATCAGCCCCAGCATTTT.

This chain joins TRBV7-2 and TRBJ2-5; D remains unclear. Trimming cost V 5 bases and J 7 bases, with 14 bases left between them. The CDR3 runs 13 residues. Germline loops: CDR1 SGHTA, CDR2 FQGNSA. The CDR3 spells CASSPPGIVTQYF. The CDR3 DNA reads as TGTGCCAGCAGCCCCCCTGGGATAGTGACCCAGTACTTC. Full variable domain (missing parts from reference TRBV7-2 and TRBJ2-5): GAGVSQSPSNKVTEKGKDVELRCDPISGHTALYWYRQSLGQGLEFLIYFQGNSAPDKSGLPSDRFSAERTGGSVSTLTIQRTQQEDSAVYLCASSPPGIVTQYFGPGTRLLVL.

CDR3 DNA sequence: TGCAGCGTTGAACGGGGTAGCGGGAGGGCCGCCTACAATGAGCAGTTCTTC. Its translation is CSVERGSGRAAYNEQFF. The chain recombines TRBV29-1 with TRBJ2-1; 11 bases line up with TRBD2. The CDR3 runs 17 residues. Germline-derived CDR1 and CDR2 are SQVTM and ANQGSEA. With 2 bases clipped from V and 2 bases from J, the junction kept 8 bases outside the gene matches.

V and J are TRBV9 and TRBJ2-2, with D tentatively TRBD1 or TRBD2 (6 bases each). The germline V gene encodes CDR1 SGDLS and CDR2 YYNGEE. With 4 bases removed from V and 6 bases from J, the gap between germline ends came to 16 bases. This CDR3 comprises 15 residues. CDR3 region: CASSLRTGTPGELFF. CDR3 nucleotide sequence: TGTGCCAGCAGCCTAAGAACAGGGACTCCCGGGGAGCTGTTTTTT.

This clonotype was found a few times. The CDR3 is CASSYSAEGGEKLFF. The DNA for the CDR3 is TGTGCCAGCAGTTACTCGGCAGAGGGGGGTGAAAAACTGTTTTTT. The rearrangement uses TRBV6-5 and TRBJ1-4; possible D gene TRBD1, 6 bases. V lost 0 bases, J lost 7 bases, and 12 bases lay in between. CDR1 and CDR2 (germline): MNHEY, SVGAGI. The CDR3 covers 15 residues.

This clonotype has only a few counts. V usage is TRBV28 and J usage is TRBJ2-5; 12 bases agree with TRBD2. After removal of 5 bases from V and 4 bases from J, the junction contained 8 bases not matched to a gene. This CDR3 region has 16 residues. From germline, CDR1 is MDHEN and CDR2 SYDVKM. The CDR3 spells CASSTSTSGSRETQYF. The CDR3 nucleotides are TGTGCCAGCAGTACATCGACTAGCGGGAGCCGAGAGACCCAGTACTTC.

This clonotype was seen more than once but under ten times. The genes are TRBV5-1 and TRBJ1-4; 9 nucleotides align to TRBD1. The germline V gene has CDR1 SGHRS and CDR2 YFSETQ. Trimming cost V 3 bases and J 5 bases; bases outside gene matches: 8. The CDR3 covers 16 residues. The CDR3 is CASSWGRTGVNEKLFF. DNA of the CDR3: TGCGCCAGCAGCTGGGGGCGGACAGGGGTAAATGAAAAACTGTTTTTT.

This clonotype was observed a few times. The CDR3 DNA reads as TGTGCCAGCAGCTTACGTGGCGGGAGGGAACAAGAGACCCAGTACTTC. Translated, it gives CASSLRGGREQETQYF. The chain uses TRBV7-3 and TRBJ2-5; TRBD2 matches 9 bases. In germline, CDR1 is SGHTA, CDR2 FQGTGA. Unmatched junction bases numbered 6, after V lost 2 bases and J lost 2 bases. This CDR3 has 16 amino acids.

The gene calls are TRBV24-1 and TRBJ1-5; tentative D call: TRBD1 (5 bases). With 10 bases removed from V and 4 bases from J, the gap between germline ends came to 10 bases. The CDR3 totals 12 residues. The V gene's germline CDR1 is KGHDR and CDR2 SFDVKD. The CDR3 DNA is TGTGCCACTTCGCGGGGGAATCAGCCCCAGCATTTT. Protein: CATSRGNQPQHF.

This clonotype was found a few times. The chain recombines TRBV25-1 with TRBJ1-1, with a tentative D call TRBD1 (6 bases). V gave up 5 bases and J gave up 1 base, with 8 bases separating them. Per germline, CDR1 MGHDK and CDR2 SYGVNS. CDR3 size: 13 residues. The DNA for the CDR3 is TGTGCCAGCAGTCCCAGGGGGAACACTGAAGCTTTCTTT. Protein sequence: CASSPRGNTEAFF.

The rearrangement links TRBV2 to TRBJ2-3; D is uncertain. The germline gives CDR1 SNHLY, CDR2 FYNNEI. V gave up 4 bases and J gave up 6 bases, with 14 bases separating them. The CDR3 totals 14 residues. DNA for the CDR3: TGTGCCAGCAGTGCCTGGGCTGTTGGGGATACGCAGTATTTT. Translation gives CASSAWAVGDTQYF.

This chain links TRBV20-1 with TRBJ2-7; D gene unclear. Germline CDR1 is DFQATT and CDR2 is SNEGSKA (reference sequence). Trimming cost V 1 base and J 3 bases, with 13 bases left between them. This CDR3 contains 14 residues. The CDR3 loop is CSARGAGGDYEQYF. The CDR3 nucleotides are TGCAGTGCTAGAGGTGCAGGTGGGGACTACGAGCAGTACTTC.

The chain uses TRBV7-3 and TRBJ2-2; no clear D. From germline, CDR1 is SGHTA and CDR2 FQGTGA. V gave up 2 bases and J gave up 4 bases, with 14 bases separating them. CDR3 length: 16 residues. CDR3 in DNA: TGTGCCAGCAGCTTATTACCGGACCCAGTCACCGGGGAGCTGTTTTTT. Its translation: CASSLLPDPVTGELFF.

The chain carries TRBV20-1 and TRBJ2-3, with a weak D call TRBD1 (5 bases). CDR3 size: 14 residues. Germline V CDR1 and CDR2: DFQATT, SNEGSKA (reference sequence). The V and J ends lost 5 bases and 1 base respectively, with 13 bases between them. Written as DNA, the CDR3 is TGCAGTGCTCCTTCCTTGGGGCGCACAGATACGCAGTATTTT. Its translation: CSAPSLGRTDTQYF.

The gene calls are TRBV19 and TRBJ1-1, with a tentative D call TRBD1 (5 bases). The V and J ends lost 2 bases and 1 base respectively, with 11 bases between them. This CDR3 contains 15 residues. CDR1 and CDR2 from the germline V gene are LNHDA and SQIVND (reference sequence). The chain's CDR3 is CASSITGGPNTEAFF. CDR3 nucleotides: TGTGCCAGTAGTATAACAGGAGGTCCGAACACTGAAGCTTTCTTT.

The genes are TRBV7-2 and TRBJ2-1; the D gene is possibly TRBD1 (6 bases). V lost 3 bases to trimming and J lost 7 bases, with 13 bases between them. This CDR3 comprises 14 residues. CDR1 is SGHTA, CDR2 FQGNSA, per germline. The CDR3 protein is CASSFPGESNEQFF. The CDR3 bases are TGTGCCAGCAGCTTCCCAGGGGAGTCGAATGAGCAGTTCTTC. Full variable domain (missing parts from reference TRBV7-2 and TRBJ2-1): GAGVSQSPSNKVTEKGKDVELRCDPISGHTALYWYRQSLGQGLEFLIYFQGNSAPDKSGLPSDRFSAERTGGSVSTLTIQRTQQEDSAVYLCASSFPGESNEQFFGPGTRLTVL.

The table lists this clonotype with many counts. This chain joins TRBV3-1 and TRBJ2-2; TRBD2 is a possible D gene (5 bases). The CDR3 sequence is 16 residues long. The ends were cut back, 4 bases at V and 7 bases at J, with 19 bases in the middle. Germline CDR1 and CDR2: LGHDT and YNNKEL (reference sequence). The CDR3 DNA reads TGTGCCAGCAGCCGCCAGGCGATTGGCGGGTTCGGGGAGCTGTTTTTT. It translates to CASSRQAIGGFGELFF.

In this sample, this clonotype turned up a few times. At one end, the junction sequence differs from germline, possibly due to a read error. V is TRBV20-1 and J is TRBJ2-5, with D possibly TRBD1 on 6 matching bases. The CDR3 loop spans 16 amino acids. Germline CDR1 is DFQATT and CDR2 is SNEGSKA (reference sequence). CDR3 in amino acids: CSAESSWGGTPPYLSF. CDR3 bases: TGCAGTGCCGAAAGTTCCTGGGGTGGGACACCTCCCTACCTTTCCTTC.

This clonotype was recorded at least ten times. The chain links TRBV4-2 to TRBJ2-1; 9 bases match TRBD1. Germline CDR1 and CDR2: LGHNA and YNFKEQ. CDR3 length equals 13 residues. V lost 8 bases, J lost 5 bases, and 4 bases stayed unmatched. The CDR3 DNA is TGTGCCAGCGGGACAGGGCCTAACAATGAGCAGTTCTTC. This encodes CASGTGPNNEQFF.

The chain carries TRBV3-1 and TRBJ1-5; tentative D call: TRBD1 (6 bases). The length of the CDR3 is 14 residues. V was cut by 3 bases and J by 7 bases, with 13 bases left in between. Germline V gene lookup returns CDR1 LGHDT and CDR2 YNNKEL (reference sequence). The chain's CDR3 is CASSQAGAGQPQHF. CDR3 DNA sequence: TGTGCCAGCAGCCAGGCGGGGGCAGGACAGCCCCAGCATTTT.